This T cell receptor beta chain was recorded in a study of blood T cell repertoires in COVID-19. On the study more broadly: The origin of the acute and convalescent COVID-19 samples was the United States, Italy and Spain.

Many counts were recorded for this clone. In the original workflow: Amplification from reference gene primers served as the basis for estimated nucleated cell counts. Measured with immunoSEQ multiplex PCR; TCRdb has only the in-frame clones, and not every one. V, J and clone size were drawn from that table, and D and trimming were deduced from the DNA. Here the sample spans over 150,000 clones, around 80% being singletons. The V segment lost 2 bases and the J segment 4 bases; nucleotides outside the gene matches: 1. Germline CDR1 GTSNPN, CDR2 SVGIG (reference sequence). The length of the CDR3 is 13 residues.

This chain uses TRBV30 with TRBJ1-3; TRBD1 matches 8 bases. This clonotype originated in a human donor in a cohort sampled during active COVID-19. Sequenced input: peripheral blood. CDR3 bases: TGTGCCTGGAGTCGGACAGGGGGAAACACCATATATTTT. It yields the protein CAWSRTGGNTIYF.